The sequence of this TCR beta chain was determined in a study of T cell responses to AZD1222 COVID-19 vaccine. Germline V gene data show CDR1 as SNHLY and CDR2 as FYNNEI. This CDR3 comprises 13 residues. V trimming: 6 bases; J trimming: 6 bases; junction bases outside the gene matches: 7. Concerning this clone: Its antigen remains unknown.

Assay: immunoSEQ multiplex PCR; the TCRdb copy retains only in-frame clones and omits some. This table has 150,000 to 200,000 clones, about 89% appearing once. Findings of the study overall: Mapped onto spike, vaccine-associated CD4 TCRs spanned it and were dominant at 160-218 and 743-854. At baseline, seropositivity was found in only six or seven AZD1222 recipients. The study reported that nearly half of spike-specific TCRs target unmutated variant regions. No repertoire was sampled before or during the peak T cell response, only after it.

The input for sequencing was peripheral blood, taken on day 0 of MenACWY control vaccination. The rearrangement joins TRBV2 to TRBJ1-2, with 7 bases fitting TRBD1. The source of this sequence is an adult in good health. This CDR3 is CASRRTGGDGYTF. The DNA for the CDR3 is TGTGCCAGCAGACGGACAGGCGGGGATGGCTACACCTTC.